The table lists the clone carrying this T cell receptor (beta chain) with many counts. This sample was included in a study of T cells in Graves' hyperthyroidism and ophthalmopathy. Exclusion of a patient resulted from uncontrolled infection, other autoimmune disease, pregnancy or lactation. Germline loops: CDR1 MNHEY, CDR2 SMNVEV (reference sequence). With 3 bases removed from V and 0 bases from J, the gap between germline ends came to 5 bases. The CDR3 sequence is 13 residues long. There were TCR beta CDR3 regions amplified from RNA transcripts. With the HTBI primer set, the TCR CDR3 went through a first round of RT-PCR. In TCRdb, the multiplex PCR reads were re-called with MiXCR into one record per CDR3 protein. The sample holds fewer than 450,000 distinct CDR3 sequences; approximately 17% are singletons and the top ten take around two fifths.

This receptor was identified in a man between 18 and 29 years old with Graves' ophthalmopathy. Sequencing used blood. This chain uses TRBV27 with TRBJ2-5, with no clear D. The CDR3 DNA follows: TGTGCCAGCAGTTTCTCGTACCAAGAGACCCAGTACTTC. Amino acid sequence: CASSFSYQETQYF.